Described below is a single T cell receptor beta chain sequence and its context. The sample belongs to a study of human T cells and chemical hapten exposure. Overall study: Sensitization employed 2% DPC on about 2 cm by about 2 cm of upper inner arm skin.

TCRdb fed the RACE reads into MiXCR, producing one record per CDR3 protein. The sample has 350,000 to 450,000 distinct CDR3 sequences, roughly 5.3% seen once; the top ten hold 2% to 3%. Time point of the sample: pre-sensitization, week 0. Noted treatment: therapeutic diphenylcyclopropenone sensitization with weekly scalp DPC. CDR1 and CDR2 (germline): DFQATT, SNEGSKA (reference sequence). The CDR3 spans 14 residues. V was pared by 2 bases and J by 1 base, with 10 bases between. The specimen comprised whole blood, sampled in connection with sensitization to the hapten diphenylcyclopropenone (DPC). V usage is TRBV20-1 and J usage is TRBJ2-3; TRBD2 is a possible D gene (6 bases). The receptor was derived from a woman in her forties or fifties with alopecia areata. Some clones in this sample may be carry-over from other donors' samples. The DNA of the CDR3 is TGCAGTGCTAGATGGGGGGTTCGCACAGATACGCAGTATTTT. Amino acid sequence: CSARWGVRTDTQYF.